This TCR beta chain came from a study of blood T cell repertoires in COVID-19. The wider study: Samples representing acute and convalescent COVID-19 were sourced from the United States, Italy and Spain.

The repertoire was sequenced with immunoSEQ multiplex PCR; TCRdb's copy has only in-frame clones and lacks some. The table records approximately 260,000 clones, 87% of them present only once. The CDR3 has 12 residues. With 2 bases removed from V and 13 bases from J, the gap between germline ends came to 11 bases. Germline assignment: CDR1 MGHDK and CDR2 SYGVNS. The origin of this receptor is a man aged 55-75 years who had recovered from COVID-19. The chain has TRBV25-1 and TRBJ1-4; D not certain. The specimen sequenced was peripheral blood. The CDR3 DNA reads TGTGCCAGCAGTGAAAACGATGGTAGACTGTTTTTT. It is translated as CASSENDGRLFF.